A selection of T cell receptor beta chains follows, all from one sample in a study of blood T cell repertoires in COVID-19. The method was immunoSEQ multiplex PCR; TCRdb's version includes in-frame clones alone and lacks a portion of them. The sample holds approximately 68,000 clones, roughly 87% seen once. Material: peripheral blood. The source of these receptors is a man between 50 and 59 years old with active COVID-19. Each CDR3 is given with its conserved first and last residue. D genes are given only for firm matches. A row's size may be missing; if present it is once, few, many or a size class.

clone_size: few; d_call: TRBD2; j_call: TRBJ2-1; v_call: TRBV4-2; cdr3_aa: CASSQGASGVYNEQFF; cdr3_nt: TGTGCCAGCAGCCAAGGTGCTAGCGGGGTATACAATGAGCAGTTCTTC
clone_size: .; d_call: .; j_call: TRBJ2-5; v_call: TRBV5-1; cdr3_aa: CASSFQGLETQYF; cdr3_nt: TGCGCCAGCAGCTTTCAGGGCCTGGAGACCCAGTACTTC
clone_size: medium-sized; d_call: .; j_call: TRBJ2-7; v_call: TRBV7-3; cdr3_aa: CASSETGLGEQYF; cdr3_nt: TGTGCCAGCAGCGAAACAGGGTTGGGGGAGCAGTACTTC
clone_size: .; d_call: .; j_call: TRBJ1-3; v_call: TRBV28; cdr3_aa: CASGDLRTGNTIYF; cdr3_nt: TGTGCCAGCGGAGACTTAAGGACTGGAAACACCATATATTTT
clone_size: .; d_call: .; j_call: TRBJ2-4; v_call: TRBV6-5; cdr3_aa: CASSYDPTRRIQYF; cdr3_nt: TGTGCCAGCAGTTACGACCCTACGCGGCGGATTCAGTACTTC
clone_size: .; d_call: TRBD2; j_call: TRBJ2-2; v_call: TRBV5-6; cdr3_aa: CASSAFRLAGGHGELFF; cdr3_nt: TGTGCCAGCAGCGCGTTTCGACTAGCGGGAGGCCACGGGGAGCTGTTTTTT
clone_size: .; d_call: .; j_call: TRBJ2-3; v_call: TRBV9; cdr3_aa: CASSVEGDTQYF; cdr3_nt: TGTGCCAGCAGCGTAGAGGGGGATACGCAGTATTTT
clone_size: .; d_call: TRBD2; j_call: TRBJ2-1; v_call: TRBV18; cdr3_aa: CASSPKGSSGIYNEQFF; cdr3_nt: TGTGCCAGCTCCCCGAAGGGGAGTAGCGGGATCTACAATGAGCAGTTCTTC
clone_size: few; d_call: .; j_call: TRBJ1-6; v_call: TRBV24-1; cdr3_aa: CATSDGGFNSPLHF; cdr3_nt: TGTGCCACCAGTGATGGGGGGTTTAATTCACCCCTCCACTTT
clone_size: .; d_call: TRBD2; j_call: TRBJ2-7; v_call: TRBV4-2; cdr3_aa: CASPGGGEQYF; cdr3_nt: TGTGCCAGTCCGGGGGGGGGCGAGCAGTACTTC
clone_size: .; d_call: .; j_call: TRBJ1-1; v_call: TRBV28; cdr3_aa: CASSFQGRNTEAFF; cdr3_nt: TGTGCCAGCAGTTTTCAGGGGCGGAACACTGAAGCTTTCTTT
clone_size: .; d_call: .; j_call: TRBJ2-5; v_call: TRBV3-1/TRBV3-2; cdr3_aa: CASSQGKRWRGPRETQYF; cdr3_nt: TGTGCCAGCAGCCAAGGAAAAAGGTGGCGGGGCCCTAGGGAGACCCAGTACTTC
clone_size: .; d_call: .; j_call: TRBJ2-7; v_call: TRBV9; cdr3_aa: CASSAEASAYEQYF; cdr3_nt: TGTGCCAGCAGCGCCGAGGCTAGCGCCTACGAGCAGTACTTC
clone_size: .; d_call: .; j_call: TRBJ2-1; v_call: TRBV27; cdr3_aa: CASSLGQFNEQFF; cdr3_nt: TGTGCCAGCAGTTTAGGACAGTTCAATGAGCAGTTCTTC
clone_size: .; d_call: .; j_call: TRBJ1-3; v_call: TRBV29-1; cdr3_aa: CSVGKHTGISGNTIYF; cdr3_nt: TGCAGCGTTGGAAAACACACAGGGATCTCTGGAAACACCATATATTTT
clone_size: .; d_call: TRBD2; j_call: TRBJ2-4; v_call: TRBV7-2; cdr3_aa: CASSLASSGRENIQYF; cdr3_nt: TGTGCCAGCAGCTTAGCGTCTAGCGGGAGAGAAAACATTCAGTACTTC
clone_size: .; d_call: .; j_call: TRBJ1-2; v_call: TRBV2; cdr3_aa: CASSDDYGYTF; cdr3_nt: TGTGCCAGCAGTGACGACTATGGCTACACCTTC
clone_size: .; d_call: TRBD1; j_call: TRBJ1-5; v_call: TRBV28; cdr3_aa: CASSLSFWDRYSNQPQHF; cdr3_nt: TGTGCCAGCAGTTTATCCTTTTGGGACAGATATAGCAATCAGCCCCAGCATTTT
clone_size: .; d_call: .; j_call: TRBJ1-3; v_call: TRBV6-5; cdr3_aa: CASSYSRGGNTIYF; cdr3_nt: TGTGCCAGCAGTTACTCCAGGGGTGGAAACACCATATATTTT
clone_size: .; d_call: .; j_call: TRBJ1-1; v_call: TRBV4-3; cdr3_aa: CASSQDIGVSTEAFF; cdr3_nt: TGCGCCAGCAGCCAAGATATAGGGGTTAGCACTGAAGCTTTCTTT
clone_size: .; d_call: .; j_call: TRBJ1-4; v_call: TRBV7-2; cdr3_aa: CASSLERQALGTNEKLFF; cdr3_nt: TGTGCCAGCAGCTTAGAACGACAGGCCCTAGGGACTAATGAAAAACTGTTTTTT
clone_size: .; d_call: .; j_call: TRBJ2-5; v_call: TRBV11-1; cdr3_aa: CASSFAGTPKETQYF; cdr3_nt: TGTGCCAGCAGCTTCGCCGGGACACCTAAAGAGACCCAGTACTTC
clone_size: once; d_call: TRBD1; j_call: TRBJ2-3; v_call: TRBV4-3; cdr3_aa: CASSRGTGFASTDTQYF; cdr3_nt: TGCGCCAGCAGCCGCGGGACAGGGTTTGCGTCGACAGATACGCAGTATTTT
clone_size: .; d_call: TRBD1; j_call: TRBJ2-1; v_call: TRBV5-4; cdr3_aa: CASSHLSGQGTNEQFF; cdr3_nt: TGTGCCAGCAGCCATCTTTCGGGACAGGGGACCAATGAGCAGTTCTTC
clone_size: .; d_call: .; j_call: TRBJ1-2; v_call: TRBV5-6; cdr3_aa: CASSLAGDYGYTF; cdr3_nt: TGTGCCAGCAGCTTGGCAGGGGACTATGGCTACACCTTC
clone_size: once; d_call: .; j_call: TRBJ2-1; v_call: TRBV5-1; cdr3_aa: CASSLGSGSSYNEQFF; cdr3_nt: TGCGCCAGCAGCTTGGGCTCGGGGAGCTCCTACAATGAGCAGTTCTTC
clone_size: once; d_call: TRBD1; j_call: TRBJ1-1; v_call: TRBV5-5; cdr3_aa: CASSLGSGTGWPEAFF; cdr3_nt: TGTGCCAGCAGCTTGGGATCAGGGACAGGGTGGCCTGAAGCTTTCTTT
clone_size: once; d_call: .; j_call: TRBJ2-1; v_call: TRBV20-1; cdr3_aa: CSASPGSYNEQFF; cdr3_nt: TGCAGTGCTAGTCCCGGCTCCTACAATGAGCAGTTCTTC
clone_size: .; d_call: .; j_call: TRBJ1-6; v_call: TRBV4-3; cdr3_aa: CASSQELPSRPLHF; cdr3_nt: TGCGCCAGCAGCCAAGAACTCCCCTCTAGACCCCTCCACTTT
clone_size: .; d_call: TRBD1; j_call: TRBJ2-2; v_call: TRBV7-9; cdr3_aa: CASTYGTGFSGELFF; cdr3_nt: TGTGCCAGCACTTACGGGACAGGTTTCAGCGGGGAGCTGTTTTTT
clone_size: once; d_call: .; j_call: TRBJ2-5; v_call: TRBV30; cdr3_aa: CAWSPHSSGVRGEETQYF; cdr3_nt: TGTGCCTGGAGTCCCCATTCATCAGGCGTCAGGGGGGAAGAGACCCAGTACTTC
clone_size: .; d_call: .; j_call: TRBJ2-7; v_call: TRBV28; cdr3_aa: CASSFHPAPIRSDEQYF; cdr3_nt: TGTGCCAGCAGTTTCCACCCGGCCCCCATCCGTAGCGACGAGCAGTACTTC